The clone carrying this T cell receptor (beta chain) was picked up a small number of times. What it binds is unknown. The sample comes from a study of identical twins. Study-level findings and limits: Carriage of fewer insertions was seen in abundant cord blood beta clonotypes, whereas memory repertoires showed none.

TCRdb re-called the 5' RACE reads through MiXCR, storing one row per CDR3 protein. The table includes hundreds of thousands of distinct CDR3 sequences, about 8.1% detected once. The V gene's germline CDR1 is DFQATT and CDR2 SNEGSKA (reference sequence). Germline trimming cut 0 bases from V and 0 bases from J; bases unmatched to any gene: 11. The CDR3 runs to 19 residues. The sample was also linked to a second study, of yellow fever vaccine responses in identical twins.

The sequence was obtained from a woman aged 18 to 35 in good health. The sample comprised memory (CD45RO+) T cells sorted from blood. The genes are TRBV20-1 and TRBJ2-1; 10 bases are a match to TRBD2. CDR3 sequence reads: CSARDMRAGGSSSYNEQFF. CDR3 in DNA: TGCAGTGCTAGAGATATGCGAGCGGGAGGGTCAAGCTCCTACAATGAGCAGTTCTTC.